This entry concerns a single T cell receptor beta chain. Its antigen is not identified. The record originates from a study of cytomegalovirus exposure and HLA in healthy donors. Primers included in the PCR were 60 Vbeta and 13 Jbeta primers. Profiling relied on immunoSEQ multiplex PCR, and the TCRdb table lists in-frame clones only, not all of them. The repertoire holds about 96,000 clones, with 65% to 85% as singletons. Germline CDR1 reads MNHEY; CDR2 reads SMNVEV (reference sequence). The CDR3 covers 15 residues. V lost 6 bases, J lost 0 bases, and 3 bases stayed unmatched. The study, taken as a whole, reports: Productive status was seen about 90% or about 30% of the time for most TCR beta V segments in an earlier analysis.

The TCR originated in a woman in her sixties or seventies in good health and CMV-seropositive. The chain employs TRBV27 and TRBJ2-1, with TRBD1 identical over 9 bases. The sequencing input was PBMCs. CDR3 DNA: TGTGCCAGCAGGAAGACAGGGGGCTCCTACAATGAGCAGTTCTTC. Translation gives CASRKTGGSYNEQFF.